These 29 T cell receptor beta chains were sequenced from one sample in a study of T cell changes during pregnancy in multiple sclerosis. Libraries were prepared by immunoSEQ multiplex PCR; TCRdb keeps only in-frame clonotypes and omits some of them. The profile shows 55,000 to 80,000 clones, 85% to 90% of them singletons. This specimen was peripheral blood, taken after pregnancy. Source of these receptors: a female donor in good health, enrolled as a control in a pregnancy study.

This clone was found once. CDR3 nucleotide sequence: TGTGCCAGCAGTTACTCTGACAGGCGTAGGGGCTACACCTTC. Translating it yields CASSYSDRRRGYTF. The chain combines TRBV6-5 with TRBJ1-2, with D possibly being TRBD1 (6 bases). Germline CDR1 reads MNHEY; CDR2 reads SVGAGI. Trimming pared 0 bases from V and 8 bases from J, leaving 13 bases between. The CDR3 loop spans 14 amino acids.

The V call is TRBV5-6, the J call TRBJ1-1; 7 nucleotides line up with TRBD1. V was pared by 3 bases and J by 6 bases, with 5 bases of the junction left unmatched. This CDR3 has 13 amino acids. Germline V gene lookup returns CDR1 SGHDT and CDR2 YYEEEE. The CDR3 here is CASSSVTGAEAFF. CDR3 nucleotides: TGTGCCAGCAGCTCAGTTACAGGGGCTGAAGCTTTCTTT.

The CDR3 DNA follows: TGTGCCAGCAGCCATCAAGAGACCCAGTACTTC. Encoded protein: CASSHQETQYF. This chain connects TRBV7-2 to TRBJ2-5; D remains ambiguous. Germline V lookup: CDR1 SGHTA, CDR2 FQGNSA. CDR3 length equals 11 residues. Trimming removed 5 bases from V and 2 bases from J, with 3 bases in between. The variable domain in full, completed from reference TRBV7-2 and TRBJ2-5, reads GAGVSQSPSNKVTEKGKDVELRCDPISGHTALYWYRQSLGQGLEFLIYFQGNSAPDKSGLPSDRFSAERTGGSVSTLTIQRTQQEDSAVYLCASSHQETQYFGPGTRLLVL.

The rearrangement links TRBV5-1 to TRBJ2-1, with 9 bases lining up with TRBD1. From germline, CDR1 is SGHRS and CDR2 YFSETQ. Trimming cost V 6 bases and J 5 bases; bases outside gene matches: 18. The CDR3 is made up of 18 amino acids. The CDR3 here is CASTFPGTGTGAHNEQFF. The CDR3 nucleotides are TGCGCCAGCACCTTTCCCGGGACAGGGACGGGGGCACACAATGAGCAGTTCTTC.

The chain uses TRBV30 and TRBJ2-7; D is perhaps TRBD2 (5 bases). Germline V gene sequence: CDR1 GTSNPN, CDR2 SVGIG (reference sequence). Trimming left V 0 bases short and J 4 bases short, with 7 bases between. This CDR3 spans 12 amino acids. In DNA form, the CDR3 reads TGTGCCTGGAGTGTAAGAGGGTACGAGCAGTACTTC. It encodes CAWSVRGYEQYF.

V is TRBV30 and J is TRBJ1-2; D possibly corresponds to TRBD1 (6 bases). CDR3 size: 15 residues. From germline, CDR1 is GTSNPN and CDR2 SVGIG (reference sequence). The ends were cut back, 1 base at V and 0 bases at J, with 12 bases in the middle. Written as DNA, the CDR3 is TGTGCCTGGAGTGGAAGGGGGTCCACTAACTATGGCTACACCTTC. The encoded protein is CAWSGRGSTNYGYTF.

The chain is built from TRBV30 and TRBJ2-3, with TRBD2 identical over 12 bases. Germline CDR1 GTSNPN, CDR2 SVGIG (reference sequence). J gave up 0 bases and V 3 bases, and 13 bases lay outside the gene matches. The CDR3 loop spans 19 amino acids. In nucleotides, the CDR3 is TGTGCCTGGAGCAAACTGGGACTAGCGGGCTCACCAAGCACAGATACGCAGTATTTT. Translation gives CAWSKLGLAGSPSTDTQYF.

The chain combines TRBV27 with TRBJ1-2, with D possibly being TRBD1 (5 bases). Between the trimmed V and J ends, which lost 6 bases and 2 bases, there was a span of 10 bases. Germline lookup yields CDR1 MNHEY and CDR2 SMNVEV (reference sequence). This CDR3 contains 13 residues. The CDR3 nucleotides read TGTGCCAGCAGCATGGGGCGGAACTATGGCTACACCTTC. Translated: CASSMGRNYGYTF.

The J gene is TRBJ1-2, the V gene TRBV5-4; D possibly corresponds to TRBD1 (6 bases). This CDR3 region has 13 residues. The V and J ends lost 0 bases and 8 bases respectively, with 11 bases between them. Looked up from germline, CDR1 is SGHNT and CDR2 is YYREEE (reference sequence). CDR3: CASSLEQGRGYTF. CDR3 sequence (DNA): TGTGCCAGCAGCTTGGAACAGGGACGCGGCTACACCTTC. Together with reference TRBV5-4 and TRBJ1-2, the CDR3 gives the full variable domain: ETGVTQSPTHLIKTRGQQVTLRCSSQSGHNTVSWYQQALGQGPQFIFQYYREEENGRGNFPPRFSGLQFPNYSSELNVNALELDDSALYLCASSLEQGRGYTFGSGTRLTVV.

This chain uses TRBV9 with TRBJ2-3; TRBD2 is a possible D gene (6 bases). The CDR3 totals 15 residues. The germline CDR1 and CDR2 sequences are SGDLS and YYNGEE. V was pared by 3 bases and J by 1 base, with 12 bases between. CDR3 amino acids: CASSGGLFRTDTQYF. CDR3 DNA sequence: TGTGCCAGCAGCGGGGGACTCTTCCGCACAGATACGCAGTATTTT.

V usage is TRBV30 and J usage is TRBJ2-3, with D possibly matching TRBD2 (6 bases). CDR1 GTSNPN and CDR2 SVGIG come from the germline V gene (reference sequence). The CDR3 is 13 amino acids. V was cut by 0 bases and J by 6 bases, with 10 bases left in between. The CDR3 spells CAWSVRRADTQYF. The CDR3 DNA reads TGTGCCTGGAGTGTACGGAGGGCCGATACGCAGTATTTT.

A single count supports this clone. This chain links TRBV19 with TRBJ1-3; no reliable D call. Germline loops: CDR1 LNHDA, CDR2 SQIVND (reference sequence). The CDR3 runs to 14 residues. Trimming took off 1 base at V and 3 bases at J, with 7 bases between the two ends. The CDR3 DNA reads TGTGCCAGTAGTATAGTCGGCGGTGGAAACACCATATATTTT. As protein: CASSIVGGGNTIYF.

The chain joins TRBV7-2 to TRBJ2-1; 14 bases align to TRBD2. The CDR3 runs 13 residues. Trimming removed 5 bases from V and 14 bases from J; junction bases left unmatched: 5. CDR1 SGHTA and CDR2 FQGNSA come from the germline V gene. CDR3 protein: CASSPGGLAGEFF. CDR3 in DNA: TGTGCCAGCAGCCCCGGGGGACTAGCGGGGGAGTTCTTC.

The rearrangement links TRBV29-1 to TRBJ1-4; the match to TRBD1 covers 7 bases. Germline lookup yields CDR1 SQVTM and CDR2 ANQGSEA. The CDR3 runs 14 residues. The trim removed 6 bases at V and 8 bases at J, leaving 12 bases unmatched. CDR3 in DNA: TGCAGCGTCCCCCTGCGACAGGGAGAAGAAAAACTGTTTTTT. Protein sequence: CSVPLRQGEEKLFF.

The chain links TRBV10-3 to TRBJ2-1, with TRBD2 identical over 7 bases. Germline V gene sequence: CDR1 ENHRY, CDR2 SYGVKD. This CDR3 has 14 amino acids. With V trimmed by 7 bases and J by 2 bases, 5 bases remained unmatched. CDR3 sequence reads: CAITRGVPYNEQFF. The CDR3 DNA is TGTGCCATCACTCGGGGGGTCCCCTACAATGAGCAGTTCTTC.

V gene TRBV6-5 combines with J gene TRBJ2-5; D is ambiguous. The CDR3 covers 11 residues. CDR1 MNHEY and CDR2 SVGAGI come from the germline V gene. The V end was cut by 8 bases, the J end by 7 bases, with 11 bases between. For the CDR3, the DNA is TGTGCCAGCGTCATTGCGGTGACCCAGTACTTC. This encodes CASVIAVTQYF.

This clone is a singleton in its sample. The chain combines TRBV5-4 with TRBJ1-1; TRBD1 matches 7 bases. Trimming removed 2 bases from V and 5 bases from J; junction bases left unmatched: 0. From germline, CDR1 is SGHNT and CDR2 YYREEE (reference sequence). The CDR3 loop spans 12 amino acids. The CDR3 is CASSLQGTEAFF. DNA of the CDR3: TGTGCCAGCAGCTTACAGGGGACTGAAGCTTTCTTT.

V gene TRBV15 combines with J gene TRBJ2-7; 14 positions match TRBD2. Germline trimming cut 1 base from V and 5 bases from J; bases unmatched to any gene: 7. The CDR3 is 17 amino acids. Per the germline V gene, CDR1 is LNHNV and CDR2 is YYDKDF (reference sequence). In nucleotides, the CDR3 is TGTGCCACCAGCAGAGGCCCCTCGACTAGCGGGAGGGACGAGCAGTACTTC. Translated: CATSRGPSTSGRDEQYF.

The rearrangement links TRBV5-1 to TRBJ2-1; 12 nucleotides match TRBD2. The ends lost 6 bases at V and 5 bases at J; junction bases unmatched: 6. CDR3 length equals 15 residues. Germline loops: CDR1 SGHRS, CDR2 YFSETQ. The CDR3 DNA sequence: TGCGCCAGCAACCGACTAGCGGGGGACGACAATGAGCAGTTCTTC. This sequence encodes CASNRLAGDDNEQFF.

The chain recombines TRBV6-5 with TRBJ2-3, with TRBD2 matching 10 bases. Per germline, CDR1 MNHEY and CDR2 SVGAGI. CDR3 length equals 16 residues. The ends lost 2 bases at V and 7 bases at J; junction bases unmatched: 9. In DNA, the CDR3 is TGTGCCAGCAGTTACCCCCAGCGGGAGGGCCTTTATACGCAGTATTTT. It translates to CASSYPQREGLYTQYF.

The genes are TRBV9 and TRBJ2-3; 8 bases line up with TRBD1. Germline V gene data show CDR1 as SGDLS and CDR2 as YYNGEE. The CDR3 is made up of 15 amino acids. Unmatched junction bases numbered 2, after V lost 0 bases and J lost 2 bases. CDR3 in DNA: TGTGCCAGCAGCGTAGAGGACAGGGTCACAGATACGCAGTATTTT. Its protein is CASSVEDRVTDTQYF.

This clone was detected a few times. The chain carries TRBV11-3 and TRBJ2-1; possible D gene TRBD1, 7 bases. Germline lookup yields CDR1 SGHNT and CDR2 YENEEA. The CDR3 runs to 13 residues. Between the trimmed V and J ends, which lost 4 bases and 8 bases, there was a span of 12 bases. The CDR3 protein is CASSYRRGDEQFF. CDR3 bases: TGTGCCAGCAGCTACCGCAGGGGGGATGAGCAGTTCTTC.

The V call is TRBV5-6, the J call TRBJ1-5; D is perhaps TRBD1 (6 bases). The CDR3 consists of 13 residues. V lost 2 bases and J lost 4, with 7 bases in between. CDR1 is SGHDT, CDR2 YYEEEE, per germline. CDR3 DNA sequence: TGTGCCAGCAGCTTAACAGGGAATCAGCCCCAGCATTTT. It yields the protein CASSLTGNQPQHF.

This clone was recorded only once. The chain carries TRBV5-4 and TRBJ2-5; 9 bases match TRBD1. The CDR3 is made up of 14 amino acids. Germline CDR1 and CDR2: SGHNT and YYREEE (reference sequence). Trimming took 5 bases from V and 5 from J; bases not matched to a gene: 7. In DNA form, the CDR3 reads TGTGCCAGCAGTCCACAGGGGGCGGGGGAGACCCAGTACTTC. Its protein product is CASSPQGAGETQYF.

The chain links TRBV6-4 to TRBJ2-7; D is uncertain. CDR1 MRHNA and CDR2 SNTAGT come from the germline V gene. The CDR3 extends over 12 amino acids. The CDR3 reads CAPGAIISEQYF. The CDR3 DNA sequence: TGTGCGCCTGGAGCGATTATCAGCGAGCAGTACTTC.

CDR3 region: CASSENIRVGSNQPQHF. In DNA form, the CDR3 reads TGTGCCAGCAGTGAAAACATCAGGGTAGGCAGCAATCAGCCCCAGCATTTT. This chain uses TRBV6-1 with TRBJ1-5, with a weak D call TRBD1 (5 bases). The ends were cut back, 2 bases at V and 1 base at J, with 15 bases in the middle. Per germline, CDR1 MNHNS and CDR2 SASEGT. The CDR3 spans 17 residues.

The J gene is TRBJ2-3, the V gene TRBV29-1; no clear D. Germline values: CDR1 SQVTM, CDR2 ANQGSEA. The CDR3 has 14 amino acids. The V end lost 3 bases, the J end lost 6 bases, and 16 bases lay between the germline ends. CDR3 sequence (DNA): TGCAGCGTTGAGGTCTGGCAGGCAGGCGATACGCAGTATTTT. This sequence encodes CSVEVWQAGDTQYF.

The genes are TRBV11-3 and TRBJ1-1, with 8 bases aligning to TRBD1. V lost 3 bases to trimming and J lost 5 bases; unmatched junction nucleotides: 5. Germline lookup yields CDR1 SGHNT and CDR2 YENEEA. The CDR3 is made up of 14 amino acids. CDR3 sequence (DNA): TGTGCCAGCAGCTTTGGGACAGGTCGGACTGAAGCTTTCTTT. This gives the protein CASSFGTGRTEAFF.

The chain has TRBV7-8 and TRBJ1-1; 8 nucleotides line up with TRBD1. The germline V gene has CDR1 SGHVS and CDR2 FQNEAQ. V was clipped by 6 bases and J by 0 bases; unmatched bases: 6. This CDR3 has 15 residues. Here the CDR3 DNA reads TGTGCCAGCAGTTCGGACAGGGTTATGAACACTGAAGCTTTCTTT. Amino acids: CASSSDRVMNTEAFF.